The entry below describes one T cell receptor (beta chain). V lost 0 bases, J lost 6 bases, and 6 bases lay in between. This CDR3 is 13 amino acids long. Germline loops: CDR1 ENHRY, CDR2 SYGVKD. In Seattle, patients joined the study during active infection and were tracked longitudinally. Methods used by the authors: For nucleated cells, counts were estimated from reference gene primer amplification. Sequencing was performed with immunoSEQ multiplex PCR; in TCRdb, only in-frame clones are kept and a portion is missing. V and J calls and clone size are as listed in that table; D and trimming were resolved from the DNA. The sample shows over 150,000 clones, around four fifths of them seen only once. This entry is derived from a study of blood T cell repertoires in COVID-19. The wider study: The study drew acute and convalescent COVID-19 samples from the United States, Italy and Spain. PBMCs, B-cell-depleted T cells, or T cells provided the cDNA or gDNA that made up the material.

The sequence was collected from a woman aged 80 or over with COVID-19, enrolled during active disease. The chain is built from TRBV10-3 and TRBJ2-1, with TRBD2 as a possible D gene (5 bases). The sequenced sample consisted of peripheral blood. The CDR3 nucleotides read TGTGCCATCAGTGAGTCGGGAGTCAATGAGCAGTTCTTC. Its translation is CAISESGVNEQFF.